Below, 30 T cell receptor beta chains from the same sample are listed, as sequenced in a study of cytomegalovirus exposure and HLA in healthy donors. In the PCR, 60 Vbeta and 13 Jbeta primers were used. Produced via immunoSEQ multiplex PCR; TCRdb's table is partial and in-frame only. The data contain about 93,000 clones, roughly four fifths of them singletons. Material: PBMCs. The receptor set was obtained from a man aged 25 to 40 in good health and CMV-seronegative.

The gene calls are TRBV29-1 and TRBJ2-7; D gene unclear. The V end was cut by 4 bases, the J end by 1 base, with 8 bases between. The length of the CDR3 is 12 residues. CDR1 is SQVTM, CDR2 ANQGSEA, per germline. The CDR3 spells CSVGERSYEQYF. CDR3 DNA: TGCAGCGTTGGAGAGAGATCCTACGAGCAGTACTTC.

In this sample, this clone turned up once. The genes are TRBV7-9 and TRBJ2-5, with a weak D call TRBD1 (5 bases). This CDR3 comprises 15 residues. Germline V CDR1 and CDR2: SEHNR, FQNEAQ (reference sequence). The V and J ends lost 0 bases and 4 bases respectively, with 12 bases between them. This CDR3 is CASSLAIQGSETQYF. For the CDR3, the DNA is TGTGCCAGCAGCTTAGCGATCCAGGGATCAGAGACCCAGTACTTC.

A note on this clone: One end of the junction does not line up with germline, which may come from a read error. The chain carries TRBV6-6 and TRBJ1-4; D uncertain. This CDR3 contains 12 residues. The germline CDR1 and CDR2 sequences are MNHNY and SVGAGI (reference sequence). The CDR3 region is CASKRTNGKLFF. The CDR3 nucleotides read TGTGCCAGCAAGCGAACTAATGGAAAACTGTTTTTT.

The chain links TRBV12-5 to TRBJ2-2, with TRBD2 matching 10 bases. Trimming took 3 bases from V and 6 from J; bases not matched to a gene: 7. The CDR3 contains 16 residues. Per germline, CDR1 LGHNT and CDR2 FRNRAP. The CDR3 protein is CASGFSLAGAPGELFF. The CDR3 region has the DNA TGTGCTAGTGGTTTTAGCCTAGCGGGAGCCCCCGGGGAGCTGTTTTTT.

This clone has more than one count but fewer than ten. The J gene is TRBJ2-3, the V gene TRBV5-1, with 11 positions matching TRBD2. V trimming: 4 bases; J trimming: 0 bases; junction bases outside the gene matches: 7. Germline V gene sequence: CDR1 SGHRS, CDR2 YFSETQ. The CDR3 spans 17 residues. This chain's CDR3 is CASSPGTSGPSTDTQYF. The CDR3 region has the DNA TGCGCCAGCAGCCCGGGGACTAGCGGACCAAGCACAGATACGCAGTATTTT.

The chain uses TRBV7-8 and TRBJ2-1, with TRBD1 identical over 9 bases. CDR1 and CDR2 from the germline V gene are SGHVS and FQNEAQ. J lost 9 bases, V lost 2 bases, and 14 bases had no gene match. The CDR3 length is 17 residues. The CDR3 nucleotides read TGTGCCAGCAGCTTAACTTCCCGGGACAGGGAATTAGGTGAGCAGTTCTTC. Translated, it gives CASSLTSRDRELGEQFF.

The CDR3 DNA reads TGTGCCAGCAGTGAACTTACGGGGAGGAACACTGAAGCTTTCTTT. This encodes CASSELTGRNTEAFF. This chain connects TRBV6-1 to TRBJ1-1; D not certain. The V end lost 2 bases, the J end lost 1 base, and 11 bases lay between the germline ends. This CDR3 region has 15 residues. CDR1 MNHNS and CDR2 SASEGT come from the germline V gene.

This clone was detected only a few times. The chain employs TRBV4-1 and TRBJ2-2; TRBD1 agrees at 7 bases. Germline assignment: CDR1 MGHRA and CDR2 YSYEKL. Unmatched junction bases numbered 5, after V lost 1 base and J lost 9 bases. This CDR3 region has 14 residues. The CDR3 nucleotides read TGCGCCAGCAGCCAAGTACAGGGGTACAGGGAGCTGTTTTTT. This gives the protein CASSQVQGYRELFF.

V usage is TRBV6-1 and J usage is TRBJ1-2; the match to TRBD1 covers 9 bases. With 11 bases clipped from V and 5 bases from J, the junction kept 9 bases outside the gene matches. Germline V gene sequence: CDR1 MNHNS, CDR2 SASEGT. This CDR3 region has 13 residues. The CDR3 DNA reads TGTGCCGGATGGACAGGGGAGGGATATGGCTACACCTTC. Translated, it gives CAGWTGEGYGYTF.

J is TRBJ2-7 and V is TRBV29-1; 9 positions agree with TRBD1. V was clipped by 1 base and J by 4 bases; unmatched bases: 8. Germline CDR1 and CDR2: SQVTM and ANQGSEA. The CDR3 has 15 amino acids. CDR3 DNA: TGCAGCGTTGAAGTATTTAGAGGACAGGGGTACGAGCAGTACGTC. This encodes CSVEVFRGQGYEQYV.

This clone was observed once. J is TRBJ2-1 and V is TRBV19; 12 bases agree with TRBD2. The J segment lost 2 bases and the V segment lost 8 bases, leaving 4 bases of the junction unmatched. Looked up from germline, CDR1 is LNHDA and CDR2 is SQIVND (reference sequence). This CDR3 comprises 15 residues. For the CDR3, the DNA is TGTGCCAGTGGCTCTAGCGGGGGGGCCTACAATGAGCAGTTCTTC. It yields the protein CASGSSGGAYNEQFF.

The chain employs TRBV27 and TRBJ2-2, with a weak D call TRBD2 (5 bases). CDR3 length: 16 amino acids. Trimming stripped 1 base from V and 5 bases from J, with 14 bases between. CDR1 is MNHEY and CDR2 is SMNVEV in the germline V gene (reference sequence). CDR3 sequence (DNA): TGTGCCAGCAGTTTATTAACTAGGAAATCTACCGGGGAGCTGTTTTTT. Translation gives CASSLLTRKSTGELFF.

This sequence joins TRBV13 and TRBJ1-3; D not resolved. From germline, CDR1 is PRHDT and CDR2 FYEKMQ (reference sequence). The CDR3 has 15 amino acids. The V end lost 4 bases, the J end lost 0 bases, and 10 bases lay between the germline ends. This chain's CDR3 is CASSSNSYSGNTIYF. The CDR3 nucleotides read TGTGCCAGCAGCTCAAACAGCTACTCTGGAAACACCATATATTTT.

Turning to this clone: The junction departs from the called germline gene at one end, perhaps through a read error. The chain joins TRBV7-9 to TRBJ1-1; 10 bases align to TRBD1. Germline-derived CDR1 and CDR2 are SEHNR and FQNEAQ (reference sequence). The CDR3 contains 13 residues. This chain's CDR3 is CSSSWTGGTEAFF. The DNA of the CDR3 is TGTTCCAGCAGCTGGACAGGGGGCACTGAAGCTTTCTTT.

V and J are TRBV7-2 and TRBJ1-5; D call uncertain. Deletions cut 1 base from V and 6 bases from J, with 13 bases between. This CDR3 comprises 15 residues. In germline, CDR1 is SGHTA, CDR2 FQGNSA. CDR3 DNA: TGTGCCAGCAGCTTAGTCACCTCTGCCAGTCAGCCCCAGCATTTT. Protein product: CASSLVTSASQPQHF.

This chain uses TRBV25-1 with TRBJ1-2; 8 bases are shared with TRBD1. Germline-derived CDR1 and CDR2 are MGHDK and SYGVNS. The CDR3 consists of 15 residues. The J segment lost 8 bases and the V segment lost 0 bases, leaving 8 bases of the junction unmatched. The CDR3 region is CASSEYRGQRLGYTF. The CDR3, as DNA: TGTGCCAGCAGTGAATACAGGGGGCAACGTTTGGGCTACACCTTC.

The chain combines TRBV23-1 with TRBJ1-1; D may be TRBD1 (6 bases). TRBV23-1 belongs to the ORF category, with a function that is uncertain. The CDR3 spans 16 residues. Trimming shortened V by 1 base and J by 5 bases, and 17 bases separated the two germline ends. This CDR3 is CASSQFLRGLWTEAFF. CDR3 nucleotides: TGCGCCAGCAGTCAATTCCTCAGGGGTCTGTGGACTGAAGCTTTCTTT.

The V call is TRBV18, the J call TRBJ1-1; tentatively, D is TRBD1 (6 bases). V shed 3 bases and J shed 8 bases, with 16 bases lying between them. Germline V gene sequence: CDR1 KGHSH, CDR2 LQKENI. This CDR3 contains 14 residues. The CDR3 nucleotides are TGTGCCAGCTCACCTAAGGAAATCACAGGGGAAGCTTTCTTT. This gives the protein CASSPKEITGEAFF.

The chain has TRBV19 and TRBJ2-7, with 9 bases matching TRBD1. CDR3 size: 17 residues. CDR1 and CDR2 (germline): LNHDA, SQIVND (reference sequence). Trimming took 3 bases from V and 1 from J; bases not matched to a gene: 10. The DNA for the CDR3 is TGTGCCAGTAGTATCACCTTGGACAGGGGCCTGTCCTACGAGCAGTACTTC. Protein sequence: CASSITLDRGLSYEQYF.

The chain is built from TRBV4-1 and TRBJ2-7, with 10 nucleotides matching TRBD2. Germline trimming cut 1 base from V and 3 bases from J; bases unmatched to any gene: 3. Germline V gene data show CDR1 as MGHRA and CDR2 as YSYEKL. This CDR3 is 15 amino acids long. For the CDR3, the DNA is TGCGCCAGCAGCCAAGGGACTAGCGGACTCTACGAGCAGTACGTC. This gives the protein CASSQGTSGLYEQYV.

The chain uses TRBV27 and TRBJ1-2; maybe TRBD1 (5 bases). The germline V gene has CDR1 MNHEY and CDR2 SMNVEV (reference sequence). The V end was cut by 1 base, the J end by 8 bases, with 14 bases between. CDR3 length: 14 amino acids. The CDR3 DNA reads TGTGCCAGCAGTTTATTTCCCCTCGACAGAGGCTACACCTTC. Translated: CASSLFPLDRGYTF.

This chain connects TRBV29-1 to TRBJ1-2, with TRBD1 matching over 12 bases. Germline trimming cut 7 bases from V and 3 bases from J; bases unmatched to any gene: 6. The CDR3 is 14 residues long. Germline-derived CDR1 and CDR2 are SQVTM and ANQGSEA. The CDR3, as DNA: TGCAGCGCGGGACAGGGGGCTTCCCACTATGGCTACACCTTC. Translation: CSAGQGASHYGYTF.

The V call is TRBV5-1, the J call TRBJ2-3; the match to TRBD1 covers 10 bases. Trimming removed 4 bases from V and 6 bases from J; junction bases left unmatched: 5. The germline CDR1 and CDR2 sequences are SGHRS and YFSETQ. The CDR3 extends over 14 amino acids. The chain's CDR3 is CASSPDRGTDTQYF. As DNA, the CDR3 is TGCGCCAGCAGCCCGGACAGGGGGACGGATACGCAGTATTTT.

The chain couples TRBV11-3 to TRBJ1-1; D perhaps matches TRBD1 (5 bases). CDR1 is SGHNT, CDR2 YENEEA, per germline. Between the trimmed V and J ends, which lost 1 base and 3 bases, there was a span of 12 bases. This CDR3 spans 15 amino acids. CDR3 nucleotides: TGTGCCAGCAGCTTAGGCGGCGGAGGGGACACTGAAGCTTTCTTT. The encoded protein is CASSLGGGGDTEAFF.

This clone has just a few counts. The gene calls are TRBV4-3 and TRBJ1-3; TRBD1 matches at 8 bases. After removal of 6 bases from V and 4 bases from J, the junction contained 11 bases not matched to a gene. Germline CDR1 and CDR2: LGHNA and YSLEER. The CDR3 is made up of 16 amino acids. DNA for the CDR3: TGCGCCAGCAGTCCGACAGGGGTGGAATCCGGAAACACCATATATTTT. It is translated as CASSPTGVESGNTIYF.

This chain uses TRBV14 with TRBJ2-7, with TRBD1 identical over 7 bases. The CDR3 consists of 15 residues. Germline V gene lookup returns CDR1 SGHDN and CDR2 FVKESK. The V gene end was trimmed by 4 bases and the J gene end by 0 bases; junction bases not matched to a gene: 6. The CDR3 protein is CASSLTGVYSYEQYF. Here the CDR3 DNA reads TGTGCCAGCAGCCTAACAGGGGTCTACTCCTACGAGCAGTACTTC.

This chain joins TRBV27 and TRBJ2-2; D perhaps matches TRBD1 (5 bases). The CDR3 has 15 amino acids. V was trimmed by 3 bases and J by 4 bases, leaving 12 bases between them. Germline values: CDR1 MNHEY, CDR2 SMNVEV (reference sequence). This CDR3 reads CASSLSGMITGELFF. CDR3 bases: TGTGCCAGCAGTTTGTCAGGGATGATCACCGGGGAGCTGTTTTTT.

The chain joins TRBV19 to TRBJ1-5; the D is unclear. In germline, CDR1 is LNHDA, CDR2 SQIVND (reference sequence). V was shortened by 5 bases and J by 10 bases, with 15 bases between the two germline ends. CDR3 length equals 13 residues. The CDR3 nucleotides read TGTGCCAGTAGTCTTTCGGTTGTAAATCCCCAGCATTTT. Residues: CASSLSVVNPQHF.

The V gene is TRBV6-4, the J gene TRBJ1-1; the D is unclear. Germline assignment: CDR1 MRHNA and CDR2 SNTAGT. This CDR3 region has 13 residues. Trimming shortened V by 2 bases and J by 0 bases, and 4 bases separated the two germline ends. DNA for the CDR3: TGTGCCAGCAGTGACAGCTTGAACACTGAAGCTTTCTTT. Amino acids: CASSDSLNTEAFF.

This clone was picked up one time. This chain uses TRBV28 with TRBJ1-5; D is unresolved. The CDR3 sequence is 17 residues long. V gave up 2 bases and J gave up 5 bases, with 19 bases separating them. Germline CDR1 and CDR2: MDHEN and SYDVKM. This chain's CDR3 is CASSLRWASPPDQPQHF. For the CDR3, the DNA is TGTGCCAGCAGTTTAAGGTGGGCCAGCCCTCCGGATCAGCCCCAGCATTTT.